This record looks at one T cell receptor beta chain sequence and its context. The data stem from a study of cytomegalovirus exposure and HLA in healthy donors. V shed 2 bases and J 2 bases; nucleotides not matched to a gene: 5. CDR3 length: 15 residues. Germline assignment: CDR1 MNHEY and CDR2 SVGAGI. Here immunoSEQ multiplex PCR was the method, and the copy in TCRdb shows in-frame clones only, minus some. The top ten clones hold under 0.8% of a sample with around 150,000 clones, 80% to 95% of them seen once. This receptor was identified in a man between 18 and 35 years old in good health and CMV-seronegative. The V call is TRBV6-5, the J call TRBJ2-5, with TRBD1 matching 7 bases. The specimen was PBMCs. The CDR3 sequence: CASSYATGLQETQYF. The DNA of the CDR3 is TGTGCCAGCAGTTACGCGACAGGGTTACAAGAGACCCAGTACTTC.